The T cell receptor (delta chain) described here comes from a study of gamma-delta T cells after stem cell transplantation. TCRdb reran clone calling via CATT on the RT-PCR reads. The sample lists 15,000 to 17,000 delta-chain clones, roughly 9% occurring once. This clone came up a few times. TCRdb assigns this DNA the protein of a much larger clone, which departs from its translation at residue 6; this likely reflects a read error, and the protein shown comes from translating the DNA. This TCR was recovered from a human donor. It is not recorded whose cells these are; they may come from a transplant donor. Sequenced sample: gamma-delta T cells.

The CDR3: CACDTSLGDTSWDTRQMFF. The CDR3 DNA sequence: TGTGCCTGTGACACCAGTTTGGGGGATACGTCCTGGGACACCCGACAGATGTTTTTC. The chain joins TRDV2 to TRDJ3; 11 positions agree with TRDD3. V lost 0 bases, J lost 1 base, and 4 bases stayed unmatched. The CDR3 runs 19 residues. Germline CDR1 is GEAIGNYY and CDR2 is EKD.